This T cell receptor (beta chain) was captured by sequencing in a study of metastatic and nonmetastatic thyroid tumors. This clone came up many times. Germline V lookup: CDR1 SGHNT, CDR2 YENEEA. Trimming pared 7 bases from V and 1 base from J, leaving 13 bases between. The CDR3 spans 15 residues. No patient had received any treatment before thyroid surgery. TCRdb re-called the PCR reads with MiXCR. The table lists tens of thousands of clones, approximately 19% of them singletons. The chain combines TRBV11-3 with TRBJ2-2, with TRBD2 as a possible D gene (5 bases). This sequence originates from a female donor with papillary thyroid cancer or a benign thyroid nodule (not recorded which). Some clones in this sample may be carry-over from other donors' samples. The sequenced sample consisted of blood. In DNA, the CDR3 is TGTGCCAGCACCTCGGACGGGGTGAACACCGGGGAGCTGTTTTTT. Amino acids: CASTSDGVNTGELFF.